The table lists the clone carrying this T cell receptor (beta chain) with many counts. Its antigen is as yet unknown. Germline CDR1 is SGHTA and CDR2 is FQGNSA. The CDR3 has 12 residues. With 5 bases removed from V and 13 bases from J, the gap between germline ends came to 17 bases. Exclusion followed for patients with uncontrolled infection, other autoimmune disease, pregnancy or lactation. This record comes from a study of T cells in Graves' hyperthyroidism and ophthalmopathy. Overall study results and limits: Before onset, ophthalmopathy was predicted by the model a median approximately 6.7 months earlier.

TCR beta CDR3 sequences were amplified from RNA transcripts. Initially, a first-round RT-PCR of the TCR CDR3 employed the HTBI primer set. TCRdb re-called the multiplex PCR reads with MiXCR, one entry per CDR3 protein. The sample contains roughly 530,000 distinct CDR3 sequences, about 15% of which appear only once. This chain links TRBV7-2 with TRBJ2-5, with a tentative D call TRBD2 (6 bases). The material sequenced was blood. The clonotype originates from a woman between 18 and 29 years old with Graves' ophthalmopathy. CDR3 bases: TGTGCCAGCAGCCTACCACTTGGACTACCGTACTTC. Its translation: CASSLPLGLPYF.